The source of this T cell receptor beta chain is a study of cytomegalovirus exposure and HLA in healthy donors. Study-wide points: Most TCR sequences showed up rarely, but some public TCRs showed up in many donors.

Generated by immunoSEQ multiplex PCR, the TCRdb table keeps only in-frame clones and is missing some. In the table there are about 140,000 clones, 80% to 90% of which are singletons. About this clone itself: Its antigen is still unknown.

J lost 7 bases, V lost 0 bases, and 5 bases had no gene match. CDR3 size: 13 residues. CDR1 is SQVTM and CDR2 is ANQGSEA in the germline V gene. This clonotype was obtained from a man aged 18 to 30 in good health and CMV-seronegative. The sample was PBMCs. V gene TRBV29-1 combines with J gene TRBJ1-2; 7 bases are a match to TRBD1. CDR3 sequence (DNA): TGCAGCGTTGAAGACGCCTCAGGGGGTGGCTACACCTTC. Encoded protein: CSVEDASGGGYTF.